This T cell receptor (beta chain) was identified during a study of cytomegalovirus exposure and HLA in healthy donors. Looked up from germline, CDR1 is MDHEN and CDR2 is SYDVKM. Trimming cost V 6 bases and J 3 bases; bases outside gene matches: 8. The CDR3 length is 15 residues. Researchers ran the PCR with 60 Vbeta and 13 Jbeta primers. Assay used: immunoSEQ multiplex PCR; TCRdb lists only in-frame clones, some missing. Of some 120,000 clones listed, around 83% are singletons. This TCR was recovered from a woman aged 18-29 years in good health and CMV-seropositive. The J gene is TRBJ2-3, the V gene TRBV28, with 8 positions matching TRBD2. Sequenced input: PBMCs. CDR3 sequence reads: CASSIDVAGTDTQYF. As DNA, the CDR3 is TGTGCCAGCAGCATTGATGTAGCGGGGACAGATACGCAGTATTTT.